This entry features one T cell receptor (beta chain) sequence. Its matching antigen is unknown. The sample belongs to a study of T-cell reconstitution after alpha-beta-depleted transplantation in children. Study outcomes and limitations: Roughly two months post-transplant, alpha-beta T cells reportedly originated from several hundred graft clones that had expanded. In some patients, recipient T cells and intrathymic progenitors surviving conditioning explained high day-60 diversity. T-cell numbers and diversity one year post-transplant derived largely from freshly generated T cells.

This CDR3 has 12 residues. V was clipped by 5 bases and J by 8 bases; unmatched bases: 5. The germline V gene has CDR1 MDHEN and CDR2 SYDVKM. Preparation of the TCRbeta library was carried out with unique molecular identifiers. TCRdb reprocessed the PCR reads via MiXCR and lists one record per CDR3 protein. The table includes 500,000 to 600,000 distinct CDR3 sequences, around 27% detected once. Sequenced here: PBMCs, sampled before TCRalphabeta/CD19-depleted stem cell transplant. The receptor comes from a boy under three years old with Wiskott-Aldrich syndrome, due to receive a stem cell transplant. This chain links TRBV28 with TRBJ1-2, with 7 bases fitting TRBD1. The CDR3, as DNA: TGTGCCAGCAGTCACAGGGGAGCGGGCTACACCTTC. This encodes CASSHRGAGYTF.